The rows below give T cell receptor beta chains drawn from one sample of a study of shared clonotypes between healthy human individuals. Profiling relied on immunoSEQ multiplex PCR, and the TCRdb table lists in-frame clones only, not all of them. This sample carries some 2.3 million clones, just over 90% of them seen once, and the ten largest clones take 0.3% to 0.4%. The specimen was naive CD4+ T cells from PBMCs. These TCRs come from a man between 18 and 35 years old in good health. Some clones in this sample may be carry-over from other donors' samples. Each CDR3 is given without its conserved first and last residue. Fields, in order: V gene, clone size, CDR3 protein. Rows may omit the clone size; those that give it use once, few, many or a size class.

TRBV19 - ASSAAGAFYDTEAF
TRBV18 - ASSQDQGSSYGYT
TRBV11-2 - ASRRLASTDTQY
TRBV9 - ASSVSSRLETQY
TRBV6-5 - ATSRDRWDTEAF
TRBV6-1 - ASSEGGRNYGYT
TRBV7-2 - ASSLFRVETQY
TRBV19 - ASRTGGEKLF
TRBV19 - ASSTEARVAEQF
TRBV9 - ASSVWGQGGTEAF
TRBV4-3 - ASSFGLAGAGEQF
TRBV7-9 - ASSLKVSAYNEQF
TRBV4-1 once ASSQDRDQGWSQPQH
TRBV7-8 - ASSPTSDSGSRYEQY
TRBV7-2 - ASSPFGRGLTDTQY
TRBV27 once APLGGVRGYT
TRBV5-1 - ASSLSKQETQY
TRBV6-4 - ASSDGLNTEAF
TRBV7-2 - ASSSRASGSGNEQF
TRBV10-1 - ASSESMAGTRNTIY
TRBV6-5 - ASSSGRIPSYEQY
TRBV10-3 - AIRGDEGSPLH
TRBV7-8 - ASSPRETQY
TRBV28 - ASSLWASGGPSGANVLT
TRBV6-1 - ASSGTPSTDTQY
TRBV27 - ASRDLGGAGNTIY
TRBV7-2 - ASSIGTSGAYEQY
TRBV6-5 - ASSYLGQNNQPQH